This TCR beta chain was recorded in a study of metastatic and nonmetastatic thyroid tumors. Across the whole study: The authors compared repertoires across blood and tumor or nodule tissue from malignant and benign thyroid patients.

Thyroid surgery took place with no prior treatment in any patient. This clone was seen many times. Its target is not known. The CDR3 has 19 amino acids. Original processing notes: For papillary thyroid cancer, a distant-metastasis classifier was constructed from CDR3 differences observed across clinicopathological groups. TCRdb re-processed the PCR reads through MiXCR. The V and J calls were determined by TCRdb, not by the authors. The repertoire consists of 22,000 or so clones, with around 15% occurring once and the leading ten covering less than 45%. Study conclusions and caveats: Benign nodules were reported to have significantly lower TCR beta diversity than malignant thyroid tumors, in blood and tumor.

The sequencing sample was made of blood. V usage is TRBV21-1 and J usage is TRBJ1-5; TRBD1 was called by the table and not checked on the DNA. TRBV21-1 is a documented pseudogene. The TCR was taken from a female donor with papillary thyroid cancer or a benign thyroid nodule (not recorded which). Some clones in this sample may be carry-over from other donors' samples. The CDR3 reads CASSKNSRDSQYSNQPQHF. The DNA for the CDR3 is TGTGCCAGCAGCAAAAACTCCCGGGACAGCCAGTATAGCAATCAGCCCCAGCATTTT.